This is a list of T cell receptor beta chains from one sample in a study of OX40 agonist ivuxolimab in advanced cancers. The data were produced by immunoSEQ multiplex PCR, yet TCRdb's version contains in-frame clones alone and is incomplete. The data show tens of thousands of clones, with about 88% seen just once and 30% to 35% held by the top ten. The starting material was CD4+ or CD8+ T cells sorted from blood, obtained in a trial of the OX40 agonist ivuxolimab. These receptors came from an adult with an advanced solid tumor such as melanoma, head and neck, liver or kidney cancer. Both conserved end residues are part of each CDR3. The D gene is left open where the match is weak. Clone sizes are given selectively: once, few, many, or a class where the clone is expanded.

j_call	d_call	v_call	clone_size	cdr3_aa	cdr3_nt
TRBJ2-7	TRBD1	TRBV4-1	.	CASSQGLAGRGFTGEQYF	TGCGCCAGCAGCCAAGGCCTCGCTGGCAGGGGGTTTACGGGCGAGCAGTACTTC
TRBJ1-4	.	TRBV28	.	CASSPPRDRPTNEKLFF	TGTGCCAGCAGTCCTCCCCGTGACAGGCCAACTAATGAAAAACTGTTTTTT
TRBJ2-3	.	TRBV7-9	few	CASSLGLDLSTDTQYF	TGTGCCAGCAGCTTAGGTCTGGACCTTAGCACAGATACGCAGTATTTT
TRBJ2-5	TRBD1	TRBV5-6	.	CASSLVGQKETQYF	TGTGCCAGCAGCTTGGTGGGACAGAAAGAGACCCAGTACTTC
TRBJ2-1	.	TRBV7-2	.	CASSLNPLGYNEQFF	TGTGCCAGCAGCTTAAATCCTTTGGGATACAATGAGCAGTTCTTC
TRBJ2-1	.	TRBV5-1	.	CASQFGAGALNNEQFF	TGCGCCAGCCAATTCGGGGCGGGGGCCCTCAACAATGAGCAGTTCTTC
TRBJ2-5	.	TRBV5-1	.	CASSLATGSGETQYF	TGCGCCAGCAGCTTGGCTACAGGGTCGGGAGAGACCCAGTACTTC
TRBJ1-5	TRBD1	TRBV18	.	CASSLGQGGQPQHF	TGTGCCAGCTCGCTAGGACAGGGGGGTCAGCCCCAGCATTTT
TRBJ1-2	.	TRBV6-5	.	CASIGSGSNYGYTF	TGTGCCAGCATCGGAAGCGGATCTAACTATGGCTACACCTTC
TRBJ2-7	.	TRBV10-2	.	CASSERLSSYEQYF	TGCGCCAGCAGTGAGAGATTGAGCTCCTACGAGCAGTACTTC
TRBJ2-2	.	TRBV6-1	.	CASSPLNTGELFF	TGTGCCAGCAGTCCCCTGAACACCGGGGAGCTGTTTTTT
TRBJ1-1	.	TRBV4-1	.	CASSPNRRNTEAFF	TGCGCCAGCAGCCCCAACCGTAGGAACACTGAAGCTTTCTTT
TRBJ1-3	.	TRBV30	few	CAWRTVRLMLGNTIYF	TGTGCCTGGCGGACTGTCCGGCTCATGCTTGGAAACACCATATATTTT
TRBJ2-5	TRBD2	TRBV5-1	.	CASSLGSRGGPETQYF	TGCGCCAGCAGCTTGGGGTCGCGGGGGGGCCCCGAGACCCAGTACTTC
TRBJ2-7	.	TRBV21-1	.	CASSTPGGGGYEQYF	TGTGCCAGCAGCACCCCGGGAGGGGGCGGGTACGAGCAGTACTTC
TRBJ1-5	.	TRBV10-1	.	CAGQGAQHF	TGCGCCGGACAAGGAGCCCAGCATTTT
TRBJ1-4	.	TRBV25-1	.	CASSENFGANEKLFF	TGTGCCAGCAGTGAAAATTTTGGAGCTAATGAAAAACTGTTTTTT
TRBJ2-2	.	TRBV6-5	.	CASSYSMGGNTGELFF	TGTGCCAGCAGTTACTCGATGGGCGGGAACACCGGGGAGCTGTTTTTT
TRBJ2-1	TRBD2	TRBV2	.	CASSHRTSGSYNEQFF	TGTGCCAGCAGCCACAGGACTAGCGGGAGCTACAATGAGCAGTTCTTC
TRBJ1-1	.	TRBV5-5	.	CASSFEMVQGEAFF	TGTGCCAGCAGCTTTGAAATGGTACAGGGCGAAGCTTTCTTT
TRBJ1-5	.	TRBV19	.	CASSIDQGTGHQPQHF	TGTGCCAGTAGTATAGATCAGGGGACCGGGCATCAGCCCCAGCATTTT
TRBJ1-1	.	TRBV15	.	CATSRDSVNTEAFF	TGTGCCACCAGCAGAGATTCGGTGAACACTGAAGCTTTCTTT
TRBJ2-7	.	TRBV10-3	.	CATAFRDEQYF	TGTGCCACCGCATTTCGCGACGAGCAGTACTTC